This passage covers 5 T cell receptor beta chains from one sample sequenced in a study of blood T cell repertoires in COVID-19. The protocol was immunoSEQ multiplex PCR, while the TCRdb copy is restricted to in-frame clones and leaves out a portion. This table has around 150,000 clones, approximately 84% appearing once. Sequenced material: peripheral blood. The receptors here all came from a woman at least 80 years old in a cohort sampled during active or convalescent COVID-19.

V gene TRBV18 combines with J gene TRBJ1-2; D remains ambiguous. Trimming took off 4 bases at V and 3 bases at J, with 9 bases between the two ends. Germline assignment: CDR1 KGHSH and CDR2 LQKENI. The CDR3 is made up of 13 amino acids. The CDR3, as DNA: TGTGCCAGCTCACGAGCGATTGACTATGGCTACACCTTC. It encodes CASSRAIDYGYTF.

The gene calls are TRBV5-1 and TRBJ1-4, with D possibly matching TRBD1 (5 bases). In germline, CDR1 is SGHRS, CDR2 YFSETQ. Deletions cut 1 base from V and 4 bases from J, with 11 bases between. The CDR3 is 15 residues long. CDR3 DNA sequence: TGCGCCAGCAGCTTGATGTGGGGCCTTAATGAAAAACTGTTTTTT. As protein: CASSLMWGLNEKLFF.

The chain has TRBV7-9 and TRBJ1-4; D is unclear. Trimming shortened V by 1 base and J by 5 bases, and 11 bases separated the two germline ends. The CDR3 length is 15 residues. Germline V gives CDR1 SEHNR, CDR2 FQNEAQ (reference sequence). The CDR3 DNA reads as TGTGCCAGCAGCTTAGTGGCACAAAAAAATGAAAAACTGTTTTTT. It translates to CASSLVAQKNEKLFF.

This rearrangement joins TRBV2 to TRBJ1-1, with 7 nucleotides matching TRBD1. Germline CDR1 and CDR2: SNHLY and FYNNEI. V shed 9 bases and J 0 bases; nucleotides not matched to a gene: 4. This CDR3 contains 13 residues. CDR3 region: CASRQGVNTEAFF. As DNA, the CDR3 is TGTGCCAGTCGTCAGGGGGTGAACACTGAAGCTTTCTTT.

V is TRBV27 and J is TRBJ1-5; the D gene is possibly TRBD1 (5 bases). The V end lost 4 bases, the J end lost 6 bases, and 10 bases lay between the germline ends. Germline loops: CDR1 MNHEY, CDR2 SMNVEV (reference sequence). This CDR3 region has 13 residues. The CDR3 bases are TGTGCCAGCAGTTCCGTAGACAGTCAGCCCCAGCATTTT. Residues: CASSSVDSQPQHF.